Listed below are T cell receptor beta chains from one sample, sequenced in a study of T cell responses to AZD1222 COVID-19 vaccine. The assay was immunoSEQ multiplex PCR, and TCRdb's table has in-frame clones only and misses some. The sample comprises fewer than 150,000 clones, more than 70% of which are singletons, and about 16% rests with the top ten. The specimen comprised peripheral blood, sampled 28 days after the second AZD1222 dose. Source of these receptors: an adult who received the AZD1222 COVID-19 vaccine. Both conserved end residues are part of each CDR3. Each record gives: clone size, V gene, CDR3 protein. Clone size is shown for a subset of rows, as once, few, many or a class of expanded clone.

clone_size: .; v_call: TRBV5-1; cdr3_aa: CASSEVSGPANEKLFF
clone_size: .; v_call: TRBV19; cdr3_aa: CASSFDSSYNSPLHF
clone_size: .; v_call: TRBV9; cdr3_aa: CASSVDGRGTYEQYF
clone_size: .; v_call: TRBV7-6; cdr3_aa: CASSLAAAGSYEQYF
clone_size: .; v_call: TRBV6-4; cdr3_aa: CASSEADTDTQYF
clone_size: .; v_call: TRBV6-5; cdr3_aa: CASSYARGNTEAFF
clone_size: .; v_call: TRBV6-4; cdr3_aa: CASSGVERSGTENTGELFF
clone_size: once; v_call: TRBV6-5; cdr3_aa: CASRSGTGANQPQHF
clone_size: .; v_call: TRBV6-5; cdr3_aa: CASSYSDRAVDEQFF
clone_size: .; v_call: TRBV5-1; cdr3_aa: CASSPSGGPTNYGYTF
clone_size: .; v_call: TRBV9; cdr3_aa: CASSVDQGPNEKLFF
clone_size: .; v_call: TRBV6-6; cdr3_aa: CASSRGGGTIYF
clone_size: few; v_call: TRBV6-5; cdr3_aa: CASSRTGTANYGYTF
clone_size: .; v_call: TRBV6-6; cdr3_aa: CASSPTLTGKKRGETQYF
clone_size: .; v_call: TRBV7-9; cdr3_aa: CASSLDRGDQPQHF
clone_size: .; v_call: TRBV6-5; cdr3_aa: CASSYPGGSNYNEQFF
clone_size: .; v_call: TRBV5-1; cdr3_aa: CASSLDGETQYF
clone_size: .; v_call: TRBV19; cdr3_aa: CASSMGPMNTGELFF
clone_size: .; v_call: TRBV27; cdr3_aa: CASSLKPDQPQHF
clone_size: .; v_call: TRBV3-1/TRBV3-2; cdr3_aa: CASSHGSNEQYF
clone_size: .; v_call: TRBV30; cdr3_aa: CAWSVSGEQFF
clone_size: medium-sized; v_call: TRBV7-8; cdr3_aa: CASSLERGNNEKLFF
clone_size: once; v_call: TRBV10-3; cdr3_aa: CAISQKDRWGYNEQFF
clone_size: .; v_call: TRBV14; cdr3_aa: CASSLGPLYNEQFF
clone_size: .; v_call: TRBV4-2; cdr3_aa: CASSPTGSPEKLFF
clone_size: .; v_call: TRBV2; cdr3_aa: CASSEYGEQFF